This T cell receptor (beta chain) was obtained from a study of blood T cells in healthy people across ages. CDR1 is SGHDT, CDR2 YYEEEE, per germline. The CDR3 consists of 15 residues. Researchers collected about 9.6 milliliters of peripheral blood from every single donor. A second PCR of roughly 7 to 11 cycles used a sample-barcoded 5' primer and a J-beta primer mix. TCRdb recomputed calls from the 5' RACE reads with MiXCR, one row per CDR3 protein. The table lists about 1.7 million distinct CDR3 sequences, 25% to 30% of them singletons. About this clonotype: A read error may produce the germline difference seen at one junction end.

The rearrangement uses TRBV5-6 and TRBJ2-1; possible D gene TRBD2, 6 bases. The material sequenced was blood. This TCR was sampled from a woman in her thirties in good health. The CDR3 DNA sequence: TGTGCCAGCAGCTTACCGGGGCAGGACTACAGTGAGCAGTTCTTC. It yields the protein CASSLPGQDYSEQFF.